This T cell receptor beta chain stems from a study of cytomegalovirus exposure and HLA in healthy donors. Whole-study findings and limits: A later analysis showed that HLA-associated TCR beta chains had undergone more clonal expansion than equally common others.

Primers included in the PCR were 60 Vbeta and 13 Jbeta primers. This table comes from immunoSEQ multiplex PCR, and its TCRdb copy is limited to in-frame clones, with some not included. This table holds more than 70,000 clones. In regard to this clone: Its antigen is not known.

CDR1 LGHNA and CDR2 YNFKEQ come from the germline V gene. This CDR3 comprises 15 residues. V trimming: 1 base; J trimming: 2 bases; junction bases outside the gene matches: 1. This rearrangement joins TRBV4-2 to TRBJ2-1, with 8 bases fitting TRBD2. The sequenced sample consisted of PBMCs. The clonotype comes from a woman aged 55 to 70 in good health and CMV-seronegative. The CDR3 DNA sequence: TGTGCCAGCAGCCAAGGTAGCGGGACCTACAATGAGCAGTTCTTC. This codes for CASSQGSGTYNEQFF.